The rows below give T cell receptor beta chains drawn from one sample of a study of beta chain features in type 1 diabetes. Data came from immunoSEQ multiplex PCR; TCRdb stores just in-frame clones and leaves some out. Here the sample spans about 660,000 clones, more than 13% being singletons. The source material was naive CD4+ T cells from blood. These receptor sequences come from a man younger than 35 with type 1 diabetes. The conserved cysteine and the conserved F or W are not part of the CDR3 here. Fields, in order: J gene, V gene, D gene, CDR3 protein. D genes are given only for firm matches.

>TRBJ2-6|TRBV19|-
ASSGWPSGANVLT
>TRBJ2-1|TRBV4-1|-
ASSQEVLVGVGDNEQF
>TRBJ2-1|TRBV5-1|-
ASSLGGPSSYNEQF
>TRBJ1-2|TRBV29-1|TRBD1
SVDANQGAQGYT
>TRBJ1-6|TRBV5-1|-
ASSLDRETGSPLH
>TRBJ2-7|TRBV25-1|-
ASRGGQSNYEQY
>TRBJ2-3|TRBV15|-
ATSREAGSGDTQY
>TRBJ2-5|TRBV7-2|-
ASSSTAETQY
>TRBJ2-7|TRBV6-5|-
ASSRDGFYEQY
>TRBJ2-4|TRBV14|TRBD1
ASSVTTGVMAKNIQY
>TRBJ2-1|TRBV11-2|-
ASSFQFGEQF
>TRBJ2-5|TRBV6-6|TRBD2
ASSYSLAGGQETQY
>TRBJ2-7|TRBV11-1|-
ASSPEVGHEQY
>TRBJ1-1|TRBV30|-
AWSPAGPTHTEAF
>TRBJ2-4|TRBV19|TRBD2
ASSIVPTSGLRNIQY
>TRBJ1-1|TRBV30|-
ASREGTEAF
>TRBJ1-5|TRBV6-5|-
ASSLDKWSNQPQH
>TRBJ1-2|TRBV5-6|-
ASSSVPRQGNYGYT
>TRBJ2-3|TRBV20-1|-
SAAVTDTQY
>TRBJ1-1|TRBV18|-
ASSLEGGYTEAF
>TRBJ1-2|TRBV2|-
ASSERLTSDGYT
>TRBJ2-3|TRBV6-5|-
ASAGTRFLTDTQY
>TRBJ2-6|TRBV27|TRBD1
ASSLWGQGLPGANVLT
>TRBJ1-4|TRBV30|TRBD1
AWGRDSSNEKLF
>TRBJ2-5|TRBV30|-
AWSVQGSKETQY
>TRBJ2-7|TRBV7-2|-
ASSSQGYEQY
>TRBJ1-2|TRBV4-3|-
ASSQEKSYGYT
>TRBJ2-1|TRBV6-5|-
ASSYNQGSSYNEQF
>TRBJ2-7|TRBV18|TRBD1
ASSPGQTIYEQY
>TRBJ2-1|TRBV19|-
ASSMVAGMSYEQF
>TRBJ1-1|TRBV30|-
AWRGLGASSSAF
>TRBJ1-1|TRBV6-6|-
ASSRNQGTEAF
>TRBJ2-7|TRBV6-1|-
ASSPSGTDGYEQY
>TRBJ1-6|TRBV30|-
AWTPGYYNSPLH
>TRBJ2-1|TRBV7-9|-
ASSPSDPYNEQF
>TRBJ2-3|TRBV2|-
ASRSRAPRTDTDTQY
>TRBJ2-7|TRBV6-5|-
ASRLSPVPVYEQY
>TRBJ1-4|TRBV9|-
ASSPRGSPNEKLF
>TRBJ1-1|TRBV28|TRBD1
ACRTGLTEAF